Each of the 3 T cell receptor beta chains below was sequenced from the same sample in a study of shared clonotypes between healthy human individuals. This table comes from immunoSEQ multiplex PCR, and its TCRdb copy is limited to in-frame clones, with some not included. The repertoire holds 1.4 million to 1.5 million clones, with more than 95% as singletons. Input material: naive CD4+ T cells sorted from blood. Described subset: CD45RA+ positively selected. These receptors were collected from a man aged 25 to 40 in good health.

The chain uses TRBV10-2 and TRBJ2-1; 8 positions agree with TRBD2. This CDR3 has 17 residues. Unmatched junction bases numbered 15, after V lost 8 bases and J lost 3 bases. The germline CDR1 and CDR2 sequences are WSHSY and SAAADI. The CDR3 here is CASLRSWGLEVYNEQFF. DNA for the CDR3: TGCGCCAGCTTGAGGAGTTGGGGACTAGAGGTCTACAATGAGCAGTTCTTC.

This chain uses TRBV5-1 with TRBJ1-3; D perhaps matches TRBD1 (5 bases). With 4 bases removed from V and 8 bases from J, the gap between germline ends came to 19 bases. Germline CDR1 reads SGHRS; CDR2 reads YFSETQ. This CDR3 comprises 15 residues. The CDR3: CASSPGWSLLDTIYF. DNA of the CDR3: TGCGCCAGCAGCCCAGGGTGGTCTTTGTTGGACACCATATATTTT. The variable domain in full, completed from reference TRBV5-1 and TRBJ1-3, reads KAGVTQTPRYLIKTRGQQVTLSCSPISGHRSVSWYQQTPGQGLQFLFEYFSETQRNKGNFPGRFSGRQFSNSRSEMNVSTLELGDSALYLCASSPGWSLLDTIYFGEGSWLTVV.

The V gene is TRBV30, the J gene TRBJ1-1, with D perhaps matching TRBD1 (6 bases). Trimming removed 3 bases at V and 9 bases at J, with 14 bases between. This CDR3 spans 12 amino acids. Germline V gene sequence: CDR1 GTSNPN, CDR2 SVGIG (reference sequence). The CDR3 DNA reads TGTGCCTGGAGCGAAACAGGGATTCAAGCTTTCTTT. As protein: CAWSETGIQAFF.